The rows below give T cell receptor beta chains drawn from one sample of a study of cytomegalovirus exposure and HLA in healthy donors. Some clones are missing from TCRdb's copy, which holds only in-frame ones; the method was immunoSEQ multiplex PCR. The sample has about 160,000 clones; around four fifths are singletons. Material: PBMCs. Source of these receptors: a man aged 18 to 29 in good health and CMV-seronegative. CDR3s include the opening cysteine and the closing phenylalanine or tryptophan. Each record gives: CDR3 DNA, CDR3 protein, J gene, D gene, V gene. The D gene is left open where the match is weak.

TGTGCCAGCAGTTGGATAAGCGGGGCCTACAATGAGCAGTTCTTC CASSWISGAYNEQFF TRBJ2-1 TRBD2 TRBV27
TGTGCCAGCTCACCTCCTGTGTCGGATACGCAGTATTTT CASSPPVSDTQYF TRBJ2-3 NA TRBV18
TGTGCCAGCACCCCGGCGGGCGGGAGGATCTACGAGCAGTACTTC CASTPAGGRIYEQYF TRBJ2-7 TRBD2 TRBV5-6
TGTGCCAGCCGTAGATTGAGTCGCCATGAGCAGTTCTTC CASRRLSRHEQFF TRBJ2-1 NA TRBV5-6
TGTGCCAGCAGCTATGGGGACAGATTCTACGAGCAGTACTTC CASSYGDRFYEQYF TRBJ2-7 TRBD1 TRBV11-2
TGCGCCAGCAGTTATCGACTAGCGGGATCCTCTGGGGCCAACGTCCTGACTTTC CASSYRLAGSSGANVLTF TRBJ2-6 TRBD2 TRBV5-1
TGTGCCAGCAGTGTCCCGCTCTACCCCTATGAGCAGTTCTTC CASSVPLYPYEQFF TRBJ2-1 NA TRBV25-1
TGTGCCAGCAGGATCTTGGGAGGCTCCGGGGAGCTGTTTTTT CASRILGGSGELFF TRBJ2-2 NA TRBV6-6
TGTGCCAGCAGCCAAGACGGGACAATTTATGAAAAACTGTTTTTT CASSQDGTIYEKLFF TRBJ1-4 NA TRBV14
TGTGCCAGCAGCTTGACCCCTTGGGAGGGCATTCAGTACTTC CASSLTPWEGIQYF TRBJ2-4 TRBD2 TRBV5-4
TGTGCCAGCAGTTTTGGCAGGATCTACGAGCAGTACTTC CASSFGRIYEQYF TRBJ2-7 NA TRBV28
TGTGCCAGCAGCTCAAGACTAGCGGGGGGCACCGGGGAGCTGTTTTTT CASSSRLAGGTGELFF TRBJ2-2 TRBD2 TRBV7-6
TGTGCCAGCAGTTCCGGGACAGGCCATTTTGGAAACACCATATATTTT CASSSGTGHFGNTIYF TRBJ1-3 TRBD1 TRBV2
TGCGCCAGCAGCGGGGGGACGAACACCGGGGAGCTGTTTTTT CASSGGTNTGELFF TRBJ2-2 NA TRBV5-1
TGTTCCAGCAGCCCCGGGACTAGCAGTTCAGATACGCAGTATTTT CSSSPGTSSSDTQYF TRBJ2-3 TRBD2 TRBV7-9
TGTGCCAGCAGAGGCCCAACGGGACAGGGGGCAGGCTACACCTTC CASRGPTGQGAGYTF TRBJ1-2 TRBD1 TRBV7-9
TGTGCCAGCAGCCTGACTTACACCGGGGAGCTGTTTTTT CASSLTYTGELFF TRBJ2-2 NA TRBV2